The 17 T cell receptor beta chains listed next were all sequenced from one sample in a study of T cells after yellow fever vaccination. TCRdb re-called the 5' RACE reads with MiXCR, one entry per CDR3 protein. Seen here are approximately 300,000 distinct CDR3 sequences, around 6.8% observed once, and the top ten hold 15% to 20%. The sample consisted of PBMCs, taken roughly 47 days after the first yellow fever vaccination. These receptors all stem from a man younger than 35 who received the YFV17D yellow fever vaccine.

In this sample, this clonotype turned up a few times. For the CDR3, the DNA is TGTGCCAGCAGCGCACAGGGGGGGGAAAACATTCAGTACTTC. It yields the protein CASSAQGGENIQYF. J is TRBJ2-4 and V is TRBV9, with D maybe TRBD1 (8 bases). Between the trimmed V and J ends, which lost 3 bases and 5 bases, there was a span of 12 bases. This CDR3 has 14 amino acids. Germline values: CDR1 SGDLS, CDR2 YYNGEE.

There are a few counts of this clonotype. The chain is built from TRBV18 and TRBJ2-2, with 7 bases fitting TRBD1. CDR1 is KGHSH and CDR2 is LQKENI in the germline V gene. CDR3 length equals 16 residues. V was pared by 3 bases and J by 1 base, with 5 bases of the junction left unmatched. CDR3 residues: CASSPNRGGNTGELFF. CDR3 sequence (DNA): TGTGCCAGCTCACCGAACAGGGGCGGGAACACCGGGGAGCTGTTTTTT.

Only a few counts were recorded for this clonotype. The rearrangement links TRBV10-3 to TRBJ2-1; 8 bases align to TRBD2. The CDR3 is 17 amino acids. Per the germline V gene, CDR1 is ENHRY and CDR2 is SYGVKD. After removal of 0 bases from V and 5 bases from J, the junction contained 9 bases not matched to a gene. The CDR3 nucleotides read TGTGCCATCAGTGAGTCAATACTAGCGGTACTTAACAATGAGCAGTTCTTC. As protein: CAISESILAVLNNEQFF.

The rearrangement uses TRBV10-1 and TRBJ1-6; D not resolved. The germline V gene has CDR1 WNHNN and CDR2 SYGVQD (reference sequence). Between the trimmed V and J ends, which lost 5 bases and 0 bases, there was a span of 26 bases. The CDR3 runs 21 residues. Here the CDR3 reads CASSFHSTRKAGSSYNSPLHF. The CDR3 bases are TGCGCCAGCAGTTTTCACTCGACCCGAAAGGCCGGGAGCTCCTATAATTCACCCCTCCACTTT.

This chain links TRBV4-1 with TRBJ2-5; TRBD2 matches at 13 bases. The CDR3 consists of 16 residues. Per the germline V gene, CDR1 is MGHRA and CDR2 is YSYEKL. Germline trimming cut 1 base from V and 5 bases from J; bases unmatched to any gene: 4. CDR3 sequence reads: CASSQVGLAGAETQYF. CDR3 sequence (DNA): TGCGCCAGCAGCCAAGTCGGACTAGCGGGGGCCGAGACCCAGTACTTC.

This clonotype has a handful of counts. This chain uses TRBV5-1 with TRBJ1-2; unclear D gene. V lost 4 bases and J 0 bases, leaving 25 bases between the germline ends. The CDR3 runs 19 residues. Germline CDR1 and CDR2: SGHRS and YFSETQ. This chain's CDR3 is CASSPPLRERSEANYGYTF. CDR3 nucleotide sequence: TGCGCCAGCAGCCCTCCATTGCGGGAAAGAAGCGAAGCTAACTATGGCTACACCTTC.

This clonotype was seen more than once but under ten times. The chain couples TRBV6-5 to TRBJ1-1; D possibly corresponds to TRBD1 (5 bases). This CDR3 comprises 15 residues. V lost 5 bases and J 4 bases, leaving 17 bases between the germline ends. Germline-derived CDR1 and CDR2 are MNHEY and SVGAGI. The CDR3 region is CASSQSGTAGTEAFF. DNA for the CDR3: TGTGCCAGCAGTCAGTCCGGGACGGCTGGCACTGAAGCTTTCTTT.

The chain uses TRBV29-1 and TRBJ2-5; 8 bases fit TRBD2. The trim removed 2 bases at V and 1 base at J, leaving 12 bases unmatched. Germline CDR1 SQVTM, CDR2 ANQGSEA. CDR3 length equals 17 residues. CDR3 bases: TGCAGCGTTGAAAGGGAAAAAGCGGGGGCCAGCCAAGAGACCCAGTACTTC. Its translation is CSVEREKAGASQETQYF.

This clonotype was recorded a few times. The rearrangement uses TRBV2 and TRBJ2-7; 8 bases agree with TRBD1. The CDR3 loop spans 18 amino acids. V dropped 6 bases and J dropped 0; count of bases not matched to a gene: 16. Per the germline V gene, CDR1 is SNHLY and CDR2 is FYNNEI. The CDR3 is CASSQNPGQVLSSYEQYF. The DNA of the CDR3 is TGTGCCAGCAGCCAAAACCCGGGACAGGTACTTAGCTCCTACGAGCAGTACTTC. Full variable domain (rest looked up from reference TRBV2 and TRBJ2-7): EPEVTQTPSHQVTQMGQEVILRCVPISNHLYFYWYRQILGQKVEFLVSFYNNEISEKSEIFDDQFSVERPDGSNFTLKIRSTKLEDSAMYFCASSQNPGQVLSSYEQYFGPGTRLTVT.

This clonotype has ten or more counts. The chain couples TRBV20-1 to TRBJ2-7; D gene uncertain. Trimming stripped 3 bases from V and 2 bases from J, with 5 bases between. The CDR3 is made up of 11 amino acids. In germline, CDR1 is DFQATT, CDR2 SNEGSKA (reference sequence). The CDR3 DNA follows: TGCAGTGCTAGCGGTGCCTACGAGCAGTACGTC. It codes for CSASGAYEQYV.

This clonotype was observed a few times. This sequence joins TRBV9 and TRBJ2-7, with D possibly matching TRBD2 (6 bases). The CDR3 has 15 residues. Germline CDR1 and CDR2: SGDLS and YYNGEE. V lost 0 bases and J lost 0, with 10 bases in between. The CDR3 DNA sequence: TGTGCCAGCAGCGTAGACGAAGCGGGCTCCTACGAGCAGTACTTC. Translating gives CASSVDEAGSYEQYF.

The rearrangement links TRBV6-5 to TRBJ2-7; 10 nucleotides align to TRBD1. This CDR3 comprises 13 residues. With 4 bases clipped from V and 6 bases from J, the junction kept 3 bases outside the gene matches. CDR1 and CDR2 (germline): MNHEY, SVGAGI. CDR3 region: CASSFGQGGEQYV. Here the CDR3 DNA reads TGTGCCAGCAGTTTTGGACAGGGGGGCGAGCAGTACGTC.

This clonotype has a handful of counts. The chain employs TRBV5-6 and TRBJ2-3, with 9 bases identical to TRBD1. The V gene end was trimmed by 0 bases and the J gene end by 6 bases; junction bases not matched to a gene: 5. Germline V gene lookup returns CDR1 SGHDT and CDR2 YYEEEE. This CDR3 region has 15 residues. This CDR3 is CASSLGGQGLDTQYF. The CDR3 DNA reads TGTGCCAGCAGCTTGGGGGGACAGGGCTTGGATACGCAGTATTTT. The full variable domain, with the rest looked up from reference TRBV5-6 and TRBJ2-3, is DAGVTQSPTHLIKTRGQQVTLRCSPKSGHDTVSWYQQALGQGPQFIFQYYEEEERQRGNFPDRFSGHQFPNYSSELNVNALLLGDSALYLCASSLGGQGLDTQYFGPGTRLTVL.

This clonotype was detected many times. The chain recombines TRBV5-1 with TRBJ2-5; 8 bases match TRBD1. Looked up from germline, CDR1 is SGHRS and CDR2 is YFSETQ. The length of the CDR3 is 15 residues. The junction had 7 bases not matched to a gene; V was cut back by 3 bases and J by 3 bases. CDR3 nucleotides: TGCGCCAGCAGCTCCGGGACAGGCGCAAAAGAGACCCAGTACTTC. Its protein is CASSSGTGAKETQYF.

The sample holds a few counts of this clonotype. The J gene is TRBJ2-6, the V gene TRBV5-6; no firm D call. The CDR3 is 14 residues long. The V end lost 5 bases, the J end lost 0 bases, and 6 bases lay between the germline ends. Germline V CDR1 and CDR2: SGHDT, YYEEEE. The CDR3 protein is CASRMVSGANVLTF. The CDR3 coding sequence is TGTGCCAGCAGGATGGTCTCTGGGGCCAACGTCCTGACTTTC.

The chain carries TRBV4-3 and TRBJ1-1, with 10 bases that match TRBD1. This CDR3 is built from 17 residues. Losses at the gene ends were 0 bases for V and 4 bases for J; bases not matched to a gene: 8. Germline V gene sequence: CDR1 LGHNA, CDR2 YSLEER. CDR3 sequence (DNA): TGCGCCAGCAGCCAAGACGGGACAGGGGATTGGATCACTGAAGCTTTCTTT. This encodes CASSQDGTGDWITEAFF.

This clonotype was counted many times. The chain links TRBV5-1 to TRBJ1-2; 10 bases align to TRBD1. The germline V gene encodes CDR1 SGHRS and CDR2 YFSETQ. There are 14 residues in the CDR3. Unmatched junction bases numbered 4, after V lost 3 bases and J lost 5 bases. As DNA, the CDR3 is TGCGCCAGCAGCTGGACAGGGGGAGAATATGGCTACACCTTC. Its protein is CASSWTGGEYGYTF.